A single TCR beta chain is shown here with its context. This record belongs to a study of blood T cell repertoires in COVID-19. Across the whole study: Samples representing acute and convalescent COVID-19 were sourced from the United States, Italy and Spain. The analysed material was cDNA or gDNA that came from T cells, B-cell-depleted T cells, or PBMCs.

J gave up 6 bases and V 0 bases, and 3 bases lay outside the gene matches. Looked up from germline, CDR1 is SGHTA and CDR2 is FQGNSA. The CDR3 is 16 amino acids. The data were produced by immunoSEQ multiplex PCR, yet TCRdb's version contains in-frame clones alone and is incomplete. The data contain about 150,000 clones, over 70% of them singletons. What was sequenced was peripheral blood. The chain links TRBV7-2 to TRBJ1-6; 9 nucleotides agree with TRBD1. This TCR was recovered from a human donor in a cohort sampled during active COVID-19. CDR3 DNA: TGTGCCAGCAGCTTAGCCCCGACAGGGGGTAATTCACCCCTCCACTTT. Protein sequence: CASSLAPTGGNSPLHF.